Below, 3 T cell receptor beta chains from the same sample are listed, as sequenced in a study of human T cells and chemical hapten exposure. TCRdb re-called the RACE reads through MiXCR, storing one row per CDR3 protein. In the table there are approximately 70,000 distinct CDR3 sequences, about 9.4% of which are singletons. Time point defined: patch test 1, 2 weeks after DPC sensitization. Treatment specified: therapeutic diphenylcyclopropenone sensitization with weekly scalp DPC. Sequencing was performed on whole blood, taken in connection with sensitization to the hapten diphenylcyclopropenone (DPC). These receptors were collected from a woman in her thirties or forties with alopecia areata. Some clones in this sample may be carry-over from other donors' samples.

J is TRBJ2-7 and V is TRBV14, with 7 bases fitting TRBD2. Germline loops: CDR1 SGHDN, CDR2 FVKESK. CDR3 length equals 14 residues. V lost 3 bases to trimming and J lost 6 bases; unmatched junction nucleotides: 8. As DNA, the CDR3 is TGTGCCAGCAGCCAGGGGGGGACGGAAACCGAGCAGTACTTC. Its protein is CASSQGGTETEQYF. Full variable domain (rest looked up from reference TRBV14 and TRBJ2-7): EAGVTQFPSHSVIEKGQTVTLRCDPISGHDNLYWYRRVMGKEIKFLLHFVKESKQDESGMPNNRFLAERTGGTYSTLKVQPAELEDSGVYFCASSQGGTETEQYFGPGTRLTVT.

This clonotype was counted between two and nine times. The V gene is TRBV6-5, the J gene TRBJ1-2, with D possibly TRBD1 on 5 matching bases. CDR1 and CDR2 from the germline V gene are MNHEY and SVGAGI. V was trimmed by 7 bases and J by 5 bases, leaving 17 bases between them. The CDR3 is 14 residues long. The CDR3 reads CASKGILGRYGYTF. The CDR3 DNA follows: TGTGCCAGCAAGGGGATCCTTGGACGTTATGGCTACACCTTC.

The sample holds a few counts of this clonotype. The rearrangement uses TRBV2 and TRBJ2-3; D not certain. Per the germline V gene, CDR1 is SNHLY and CDR2 is FYNNEI. The CDR3 loop spans 12 amino acids. The CDR3 DNA reads TGTCCCTTGACTGCCTTCACAGATACGCAGTATTTT. Its translation is CPLTAFTDTQYF.